A single sample is the source of the 10 T cell receptor beta chains below, sequenced in a study of identical twins. TCRdb re-called the 5' RACE reads with MiXCR, one entry per CDR3 protein. The sample shows 700,000 or so distinct CDR3 sequences, around 21% of them seen only once. These data also formed part of another study, on T cells expressing NK-cell markers.

Material: PBMCs. These receptor sequences come from a woman under 30 in good health.

This sequence joins TRBV12-3 or TRBV12-4 and TRBJ1-5; no firm D call. The CDR3 is made up of 12 amino acids. Trimming shortened V by 5 bases and J by 10 bases, and 12 bases separated the two germline ends. The CDR3 protein is CASSLIGPPQHF. The CDR3 DNA reads TGTGCCAGCAGTCTGATCGGTCCACCCCAGCATTTT.

Of note for this clonotype: One end of the junction fails to match germline, which may point to a read error. The V gene is TRBV5-5, the J gene TRBJ2-7, with TRBD1 as a possible D gene (6 bases). Germline CDR1 SGHKS, CDR2 YYEKEE (reference sequence). The length of the CDR3 is 13 residues. The CDR3 DNA sequence: TGTGCCATCAGCGCCAGGGGTTTCGGCGTGCAGTACTTC. This sequence encodes CAISARGFGVQYF.

This chain connects TRBV20-1 to TRBJ1-2; a weak D match, TRBD1 (5 bases). CDR1 is DFQATT and CDR2 is SNEGSKA in the germline V gene (reference sequence). This CDR3 has 13 residues. Trimming cost V 1 base and J 7 bases, with 13 bases left between them. CDR3 in DNA: TGCAGTGCTAGAGGTTCTGGGGCAGGTGGCTACACCTTC. Translating it yields CSARGSGAGGYTF.

J is TRBJ2-7 and V is TRBV11-2; TRBD2 agrees at 7 bases. V lost 6 bases to trimming and J lost 0 bases; unmatched junction nucleotides: 5. The CDR3 is made up of 14 amino acids. The germline V gene has CDR1 SGHAT and CDR2 FQNNGV. The CDR3 sequence is CASRLASGSYEQYF. The CDR3 coding sequence is TGTGCCAGCAGATTGGCTAGCGGCTCCTACGAGCAGTACTTC.

The sample holds many counts of this clonotype. The rearrangement joins TRBV29-1 to TRBJ2-1, with TRBD2 matching over 12 bases. V was pared by 6 bases and J by 6 bases, with 9 bases of the junction left unmatched. This CDR3 has 15 residues. CDR1 SQVTM and CDR2 ANQGSEA come from the germline V gene. DNA for the CDR3: TGCAGCGTGGATAGCGGACTAGCGGGATTCAATGAGCAGTTCTTC. Amino acid sequence: CSVDSGLAGFNEQFF.

The gene calls are TRBV12-3 or TRBV12-4 and TRBJ2-5; no firm D call. Between the trimmed V and J ends, which lost 4 bases and 3 bases, there was a span of 15 bases. CDR3 size: 15 residues. The CDR3 here is CASSSTPQFEETQYF. The CDR3 DNA follows: TGTGCCAGCAGTTCGACACCTCAATTTGAAGAGACCCAGTACTTC.

This chain uses TRBV12-3 or TRBV12-4 with TRBJ1-2; D is uncertain. The length of the CDR3 is 11 residues. V gave up 5 bases and J gave up 5 bases, with 6 bases separating them. This chain's CDR3 is CASSQFYGYTF. Written as DNA, the CDR3 is TGTGCCAGCAGTCAATTTTATGGCTACACCTTC.

This clonotype was detected only once. This sequence joins TRBV10-1 and TRBJ2-1, with 15 bases that match TRBD2. Germline V gives CDR1 WNHNN, CDR2 SYGVQD (reference sequence). The CDR3 is 16 amino acids. Trimming took 4 bases from V and 10 from J; bases not matched to a gene: 8. For the CDR3, the DNA is TGCGCCAGCAGTGCTGCGGGACTAGCGGGAGGCGCGGAGCAGTTCTTC. Amino acids: CASSAAGLAGGAEQFF.

This clonotype was seen a few times. The V call is TRBV7-2, the J call TRBJ1-3; D remains unclear. The CDR3 has 15 residues. V lost 4 bases to trimming and J lost 3 bases, with 13 bases between them. In germline, CDR1 is SGHTA, CDR2 FQGNSA. CDR3 in DNA: TGTGCCAGCAGCTCCTCCATTAATTATGGAAACACCATATATTTT. The encoded protein is CASSSSINYGNTIYF.

CDR3 DNA sequence: TGTGCCAGCAGCTTAGATCAGCTAGCGGGAGACGAGCAGTACTTC. Residues: CASSLDQLAGDEQYF. The J gene is TRBJ2-7, the V gene TRBV11-2, with 10 bases identical to TRBD2. The germline V gene has CDR1 SGHAT and CDR2 FQNNGV. CDR3 size: 15 residues. The V gene end was trimmed by 0 bases and the J gene end by 5 bases; junction bases not matched to a gene: 4.